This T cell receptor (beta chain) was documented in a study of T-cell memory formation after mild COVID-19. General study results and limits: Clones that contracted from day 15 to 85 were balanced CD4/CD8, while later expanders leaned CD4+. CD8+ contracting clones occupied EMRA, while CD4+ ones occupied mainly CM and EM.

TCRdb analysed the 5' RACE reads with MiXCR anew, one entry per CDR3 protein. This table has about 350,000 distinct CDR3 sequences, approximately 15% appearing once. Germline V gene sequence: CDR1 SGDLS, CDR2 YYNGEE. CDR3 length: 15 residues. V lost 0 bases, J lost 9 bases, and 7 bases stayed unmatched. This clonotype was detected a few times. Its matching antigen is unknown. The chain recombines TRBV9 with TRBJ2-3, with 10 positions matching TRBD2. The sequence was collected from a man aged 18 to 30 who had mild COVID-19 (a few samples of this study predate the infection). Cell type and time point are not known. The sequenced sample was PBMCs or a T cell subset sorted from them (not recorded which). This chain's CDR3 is CASSVGGSGGPTQYF. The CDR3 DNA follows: TGTGCCAGCAGCGTAGGCGGTAGCGGGGGGCCAACGCAGTATTTT. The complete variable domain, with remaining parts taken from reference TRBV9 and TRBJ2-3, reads DSGVTQTPKHLITATGQRVTLRCSPRSGDLSVYWYQQSLDQGLQFLIQYYNGEERAKGNILERFSAQQFPDLHSELNLSSLELGDSALYFCASSVGGSGGPTQYFGPGTRLTVL.